What follows is one T cell receptor (beta chain) and its context. Its antigen is unknown. TCRdb itself ran the reads through MiXCR, one entry per CDR3 protein. The sample lists 69,000 or so distinct CDR3 sequences; under 30% were seen once. The sample is drawn from a study of T cell repertoires in cytomegalovirus infection. Study information: Researchers turned to recently identified HLA-C-restricted CMV epitopes as well as well-studied HLA-B-restricted ones. Evidence of both CMV infection and a matching HLA type came from public TCR beta signatures.

Findings and caveats of the study: Based on cumulative public TCR beta family frequency, carriers of CMV plus the relevant HLA were identified.

This receptor was taken from a human donor in good health (CMV status not recorded). Some clones in this sample may be carry-over from other donors' samples. Specimen: CD8+ T cells from cultured PBMCs, collected from culture after CMV antigen stimulation.

CDR3 sequence (DNA): TGTGCCAGCAGGGAAGGGGGCGGCTACGAGCAGTACTTC. Translated: CASREGGGYEQYF. The V gene is TRBV27, the J gene TRBJ2-7; 7 positions agree with TRBD1. The CDR3 runs 13 residues. The germline CDR1 and CDR2 sequences are MNHEY and SMNVEV (reference sequence). J lost 3 bases, V lost 6 bases, and 5 bases had no gene match.